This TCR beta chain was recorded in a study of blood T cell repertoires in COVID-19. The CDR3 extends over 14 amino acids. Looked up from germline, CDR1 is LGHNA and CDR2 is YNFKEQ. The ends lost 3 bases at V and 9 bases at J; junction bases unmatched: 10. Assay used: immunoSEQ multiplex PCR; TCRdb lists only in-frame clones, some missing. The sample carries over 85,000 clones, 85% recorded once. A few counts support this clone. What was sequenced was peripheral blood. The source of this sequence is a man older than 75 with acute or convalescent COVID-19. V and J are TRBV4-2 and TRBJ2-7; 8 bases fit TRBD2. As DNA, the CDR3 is TGTGCCAGCAGCCAGGGGGGTGTAGCGGGAACGCAGTACTTC. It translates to CASSQGGVAGTQYF.